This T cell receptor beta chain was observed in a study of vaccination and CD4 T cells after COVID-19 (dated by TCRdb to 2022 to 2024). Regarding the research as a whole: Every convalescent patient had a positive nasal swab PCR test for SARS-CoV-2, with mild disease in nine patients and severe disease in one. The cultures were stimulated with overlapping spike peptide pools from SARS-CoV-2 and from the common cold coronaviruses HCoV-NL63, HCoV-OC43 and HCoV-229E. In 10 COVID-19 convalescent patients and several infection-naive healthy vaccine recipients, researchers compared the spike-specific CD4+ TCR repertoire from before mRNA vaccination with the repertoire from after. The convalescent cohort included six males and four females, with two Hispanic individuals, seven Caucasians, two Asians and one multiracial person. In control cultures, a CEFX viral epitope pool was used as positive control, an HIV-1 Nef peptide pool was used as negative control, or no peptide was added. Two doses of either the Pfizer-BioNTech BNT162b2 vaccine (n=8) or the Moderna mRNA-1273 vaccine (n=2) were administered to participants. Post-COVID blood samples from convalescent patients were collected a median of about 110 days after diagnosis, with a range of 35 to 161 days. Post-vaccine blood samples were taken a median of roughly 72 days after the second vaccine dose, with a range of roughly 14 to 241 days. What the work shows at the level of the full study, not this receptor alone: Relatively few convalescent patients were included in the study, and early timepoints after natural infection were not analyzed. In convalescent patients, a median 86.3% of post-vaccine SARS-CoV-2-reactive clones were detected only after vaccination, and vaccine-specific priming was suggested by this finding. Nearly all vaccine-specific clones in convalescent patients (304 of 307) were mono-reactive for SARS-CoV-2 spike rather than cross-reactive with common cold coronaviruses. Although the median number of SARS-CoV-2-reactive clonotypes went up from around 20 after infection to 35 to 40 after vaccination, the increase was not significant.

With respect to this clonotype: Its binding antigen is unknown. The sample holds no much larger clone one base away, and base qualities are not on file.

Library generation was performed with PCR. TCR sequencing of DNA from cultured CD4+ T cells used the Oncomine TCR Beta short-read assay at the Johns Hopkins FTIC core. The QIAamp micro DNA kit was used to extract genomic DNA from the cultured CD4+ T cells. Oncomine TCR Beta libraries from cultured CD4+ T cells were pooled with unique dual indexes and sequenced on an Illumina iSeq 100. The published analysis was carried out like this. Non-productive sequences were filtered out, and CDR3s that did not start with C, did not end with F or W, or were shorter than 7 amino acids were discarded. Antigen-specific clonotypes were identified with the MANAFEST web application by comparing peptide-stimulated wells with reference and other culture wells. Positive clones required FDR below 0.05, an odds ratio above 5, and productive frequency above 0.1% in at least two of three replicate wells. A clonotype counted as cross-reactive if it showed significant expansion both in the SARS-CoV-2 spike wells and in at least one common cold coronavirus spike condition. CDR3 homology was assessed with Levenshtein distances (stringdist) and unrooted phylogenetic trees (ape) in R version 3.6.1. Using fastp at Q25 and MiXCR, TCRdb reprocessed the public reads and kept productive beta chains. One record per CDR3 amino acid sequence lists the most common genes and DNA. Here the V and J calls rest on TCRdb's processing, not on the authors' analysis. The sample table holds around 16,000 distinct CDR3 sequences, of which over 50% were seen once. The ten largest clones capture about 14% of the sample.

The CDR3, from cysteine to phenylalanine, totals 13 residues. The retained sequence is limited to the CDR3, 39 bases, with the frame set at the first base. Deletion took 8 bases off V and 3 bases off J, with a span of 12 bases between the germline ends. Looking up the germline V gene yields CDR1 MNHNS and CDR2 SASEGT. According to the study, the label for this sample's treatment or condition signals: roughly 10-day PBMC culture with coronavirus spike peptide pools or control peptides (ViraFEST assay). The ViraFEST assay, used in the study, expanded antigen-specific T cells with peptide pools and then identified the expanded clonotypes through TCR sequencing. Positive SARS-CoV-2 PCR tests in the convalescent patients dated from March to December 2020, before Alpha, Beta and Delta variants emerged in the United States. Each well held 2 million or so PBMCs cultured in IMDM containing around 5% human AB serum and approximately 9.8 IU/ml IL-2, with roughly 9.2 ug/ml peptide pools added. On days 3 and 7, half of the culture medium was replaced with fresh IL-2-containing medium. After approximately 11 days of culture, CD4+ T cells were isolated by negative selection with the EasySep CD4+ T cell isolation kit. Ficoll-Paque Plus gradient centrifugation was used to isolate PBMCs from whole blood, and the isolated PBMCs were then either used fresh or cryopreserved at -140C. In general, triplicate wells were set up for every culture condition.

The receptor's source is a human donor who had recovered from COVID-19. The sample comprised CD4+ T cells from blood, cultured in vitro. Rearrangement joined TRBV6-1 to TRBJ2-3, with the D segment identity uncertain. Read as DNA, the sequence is TGTGCCAGCCAGGATAGTATAACAGATACGCAGTATTTT. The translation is CASQDSITDTQYF.